This passage covers 29 T cell receptor beta chains from one sample sequenced in a study of human T cells and chemical hapten exposure. The sample's time point: patch test 2, 6 weeks after DPC sensitization. As for treatment: therapeutic diphenylcyclopropenone sensitization with weekly scalp DPC. TCRdb itself ran the RACE reads through MiXCR, one entry per CDR3 protein. The sample includes some 80,000 distinct CDR3 sequences, roughly 10% seen only once; the top ten take approximately 2.3%. The material sequenced was whole blood, taken in connection with sensitization to the hapten diphenylcyclopropenone (DPC). The source of these receptors is a woman aged 25-40 years with alopecia areata. Some clones in this sample may be carry-over from other donors' samples.

To note about this clonotype: Just one base apart from a much larger clone, this may be a read error. This chain connects TRBV5-4 to TRBJ2-3; no clear D gene. The CDR3 has 12 residues. With 4 bases removed from V and 0 bases from J, the gap between germline ends came to 3 bases. The germline V gene has CDR1 SGHNT and CDR2 YYREEE (reference sequence). The CDR3 loop is CASSISTDTQYF. The CDR3 coding sequence is TGTGCCAGCAGCATTAGCACAGATACGCAGTATTTT.

This clonotype was seen repeatedly, ten times or more. The chain employs TRBV10-3 and TRBJ2-2; possibly TRBD1 or TRBD2 for D (5 bases each). Trimming removed 10 bases at V and 5 bases at J, with 14 bases between. This CDR3 is built from 13 residues. Germline V gene lookup returns CDR1 ENHRY and CDR2 SYGVKD. CDR3 sequence: CATSGAETGELFF. The CDR3 DNA follows: TGTGCCACTTCCGGGGCCGAAACCGGGGAGCTGTTTTTT.

This clonotype was detected many times. The chain recombines TRBV6-5 with TRBJ1-1; D may be TRBD1 (6 bases). Trimming cost V 5 bases and J 7 bases, with 14 bases left between them. Germline CDR1 reads MNHEY; CDR2 reads SVGAGI. The CDR3 covers 13 residues. The CDR3 sequence is CASSTTGSGEAFF. The CDR3 coding sequence is TGTGCCAGCAGTACCACAGGGAGCGGTGAAGCTTTCTTT.

Here the CDR3 reads CASSPRSGGAPFF. DNA of the CDR3: TGTGCCAGCAGCCCAAGGAGCGGGGGCGCCCCGTTCTTC. This chain uses TRBV7-2 with TRBJ2-1; the match to TRBD2 covers 8 bases. The germline CDR1 and CDR2 sequences are SGHTA and FQGNSA. The CDR3 sequence is 13 residues long. V dropped 5 bases and J dropped 15; count of bases not matched to a gene: 12.

The V call is TRBV29-1, the J call TRBJ2-1, with D perhaps TRBD1 or TRBD2 (5 bases each). The CDR3 runs to 11 residues. V was pared by 0 bases and J by 9 bases, with 6 bases between. Germline values: CDR1 SQVTM, CDR2 ANQGSEA. The CDR3, as DNA: TGCAGCGTTGAAGATGGGGGTGAGCAGTTCTTC. Protein: CSVEDGGEQFF.

As concerns this clonotype: This sequence may be a read error, since a much larger clone differs from it by one base. The CDR3 coding sequence is TGTGCCAGCAGCATTATTGAGGGGGGAGTGTACGGGCAGTACTTC. It translates to CASSIIEGGVYGQYF. The genes are TRBV12-3 or TRBV12-4 and TRBJ2-7; tentatively, D is TRBD1 or TRBD2 (6 bases each). The CDR3 has 15 amino acids.

Many counts were recorded for this clonotype. This sequence joins TRBV6-5 and TRBJ2-3; 10 nucleotides line up with TRBD1. The CDR3 has 16 amino acids. CDR1 is MNHEY and CDR2 is SVGAGI in the germline V gene. With V trimmed by 4 bases and J by 8 bases, 12 bases remained unmatched. This CDR3 is CASSSSGTGASGTQYF. The CDR3 coding sequence is TGTGCCAGCAGTTCGTCCGGGACAGGGGCCTCGGGTACGCAGTATTTT.

This clonotype was seen ten or more times. The CDR3 region has the DNA TGTGCTAGTGGTTTGGCTACAGGGGGCTCCTACAATGAGCAGTTCTTC. Protein: CASGLATGGSYNEQFF. The chain carries TRBV12-5 and TRBJ2-1; 8 bases agree with TRBD1. The trim removed 1 base at V and 0 bases at J, leaving 2 bases unmatched. Per germline, CDR1 LGHNT and CDR2 FRNRAP. This CDR3 spans 16 amino acids.

This clonotype was seen many times. The chain joins TRBV20-1 to TRBJ2-5; D unresolved. The germline V gene encodes CDR1 DFQATT and CDR2 SNEGSKA (reference sequence). CDR3 length: 13 residues. V dropped 1 base and J dropped 5 bases, with 11 bases sitting between them. The CDR3 protein is CSARADKVETQYF. The CDR3 coding sequence is TGCAGTGCTAGAGCAGACAAGGTTGAGACCCAGTACTTC.

In its sample, this clonotype was seen a few times. The chain combines TRBV4-3 with TRBJ1-6, with TRBD1 matching over 8 bases. The CDR3 has 15 residues. Trimming cost V 2 bases and J 10 bases; bases outside gene matches: 7. CDR1 LGHNA and CDR2 YSLEER come from the germline V gene. This CDR3 reads CASSQLDRAQSPLHF. CDR3 DNA sequence: TGCGCCAGCAGCCAATTGGACAGGGCACAGTCACCCCTCCACTTT.

This clonotype has a count of ten or more. The V call is TRBV6-5, the J call TRBJ1-3; no reliable D call. This CDR3 has 16 amino acids. V was trimmed by 0 bases and J by 2 bases, leaving 11 bases between them. Germline V gene sequence: CDR1 MNHEY, CDR2 SVGAGI. In DNA form, the CDR3 reads TGTGCCAGCAGTTACTCGTTTTTAACGGCTGGAAACACCATATATTTT. Its translation is CASSYSFLTAGNTIYF.

V usage is TRBV11-2 and J usage is TRBJ2-3; D unclear. The germline gives CDR1 SGHAT, CDR2 FQNNGV. The CDR3 runs to 14 residues. V was cut by 0 bases and J by 4 bases, with 8 bases left in between. In nucleotides, the CDR3 is TGTGCCAGCAGCTTAGACGCATGGGCAGATACGCAGTATTTT. Amino acid sequence: CASSLDAWADTQYF. The variable domain in full, completed from reference TRBV11-2 and TRBJ2-3, reads EAGVAQSPRYKIIEKRQSVAFWCNPISGHATLYWYQQILGQGPKLLIQFQNNGVVDDSQLPKDRFSAERLKGVDSTLKIQPAKLEDSAVYLCASSLDAWADTQYFGPGTRLTVL.

The J gene is TRBJ1-1, the V gene TRBV24-1, with no clear D. Germline lookup yields CDR1 KGHDR and CDR2 SFDVKD. The CDR3 has 13 residues. The V and J ends lost 1 base and 8 bases respectively, with 10 bases between them. The CDR3 loop reads CATSDFSGSEAFF. The CDR3 nucleotides read TGTGCCACCAGTGATTTTTCGGGATCAGAAGCTTTCTTT.

This clonotype was detected only a few times. V is TRBV10-3 and J is TRBJ1-1; 10 bases are a match to TRBD1. The V gene end was trimmed by 6 bases and the J gene end by 6 bases; junction bases not matched to a gene: 10. The germline V gene encodes CDR1 ENHRY and CDR2 SYGVKD. The length of the CDR3 is 15 residues. The CDR3 DNA is TGTGCCATCAGGACAGGGGGCGCGGGTTGGCCTGAAGCTTTCTTT. This encodes CAIRTGGAGWPEAFF.

The chain joins TRBV28 to TRBJ2-7; no clear D gene. The germline V and J ends were trimmed by 6 bases and 2 bases, with 11 bases remaining between them. The germline gives CDR1 MDHEN, CDR2 SYDVKM. The CDR3 runs 13 residues. The CDR3 here is CASSPRVTYEQYF. The CDR3 nucleotides read TGTGCCAGCAGCCCCCGGGTCACCTACGAGCAGTACTTC.

There are many counts of this clonotype. The chain couples TRBV5-1 to TRBJ2-6; 7 bases agree with TRBD2. The germline V gene has CDR1 SGHRS and CDR2 YFSETQ. The CDR3 extends over 16 amino acids. V shed 4 bases, J shed 4 bases, and the junction held 8 bases outside the gene matches. Here the CDR3 DNA reads TGCGCCAGCAGCCCGGAGGGAGGGGCGGGGGCCAACGTCCTGACTTTC. It yields the protein CASSPEGGAGANVLTF.

CDR3 bases: TGTGCCAGCCGACTGACCGGGACAGGGTCAACCGAGCAGTACTTC. Amino acid sequence: CASRLTGTGSTEQYF. The chain is built from TRBV2 and TRBJ2-7; 9 bases are shared with TRBD1. The CDR3 is 15 residues long. CDR1 SNHLY and CDR2 FYNNEI come from the germline V gene. V shed 8 bases and J 6 bases; nucleotides not matched to a gene: 14.

Ten or more counts support this clonotype. V is TRBV11-2 and J is TRBJ1-6; D is possibly TRBD1 (6 bases). This CDR3 spans 17 amino acids. CDR1 is SGHAT, CDR2 FQNNGV, per germline. V gave up 2 bases and J gave up 5 bases, with 16 bases separating them. CDR3 residues: CASSLLTSRGDNSPLHF. DNA of the CDR3: TGTGCCAGCAGCTTATTGACATCGAGGGGGGATAATTCACCCCTCCACTTT.

This clonotype was observed at least ten times. This sequence joins TRBV6-1 and TRBJ1-3; D remains unclear. V gave up 7 bases and J gave up 2 bases, with 6 bases separating them. The CDR3 contains 12 residues. From germline, CDR1 is MNHNS and CDR2 SASEGT. The CDR3 protein is CASKQPGNTIYF. The CDR3 DNA sequence: TGTGCCAGCAAACAACCTGGAAACACCATATATTTT.

Many counts were recorded for this clonotype. J is TRBJ2-2 and V is TRBV4-1; D may be TRBD1 (5 bases). The ends were cut back, 2 bases at V and 2 bases at J, with 15 bases in the middle. The CDR3 is 17 amino acids. The germline V gene has CDR1 MGHRA and CDR2 YSYEKL. The CDR3 DNA reads TGCGCCAGCAGCCAAATAGAATGGCAGGGAAACACCGGGGAGCTGTTTTTT. Its translation is CASSQIEWQGNTGELFF.

The chain combines TRBV6-2 or TRBV6-3 with TRBJ2-2, with 9 bases lining up with TRBD1. From germline, CDR1 is MNHEY and CDR2 SVGEGT. The CDR3 loop spans 14 amino acids. Unmatched junction bases numbered 5, after V lost 7 bases and J lost 5 bases. CDR3 residues: CASIKGTGTGELFF. CDR3 bases: TGTGCCAGCATTAAAGGGACAGGGACCGGGGAGCTGTTTTTT.

This clonotype was seen repeatedly, ten times or more. The chain is built from TRBV6-5 and TRBJ2-1; TRBD2 agrees at 12 bases. The CDR3 sequence is 15 residues long. Unmatched junction bases numbered 9, after V lost 6 bases and J lost 9 bases. The germline gives CDR1 MNHEY, CDR2 SVGAGI. CDR3 amino acids: CASSPGLAGWGEQFF. The CDR3 coding sequence is TGTGCCAGCAGCCCAGGACTAGCGGGGTGGGGTGAGCAGTTCTTC.

This clonotype was seen a few times. The rearrangement joins TRBV7-2 to TRBJ2-3; the D gene could be TRBD1 or TRBD2 (7 bases each). The CDR3 covers 15 residues. Between the trimmed V and J ends, which lost 6 bases and 2 bases, there was a span of 15 bases. Germline CDR1 reads SGHTA; CDR2 reads FQGNSA. This CDR3 is CASSQQGGPTDTQYF. The CDR3 coding sequence is TGTGCCAGCAGTCAGCAGGGGGGGCCCACAGATACGCAGTATTTT.

The genes are TRBV10-3 and TRBJ2-3; perhaps D is TRBD1 or TRBD2 (5 bases each). The germline V gene has CDR1 ENHRY and CDR2 SYGVKD. This CDR3 region has 15 residues. Trimming cost V 10 bases and J 4 bases, with 21 bases left between them. The CDR3 region has the DNA TGTGCCACATCCTTTGAGGGGAGTTCATCAGATACGCAGTATTTT. Its protein is CATSFEGSSSDTQYF.

The chain couples TRBV27 to TRBJ1-4; D not certain. The length of the CDR3 is 14 residues. CDR1 and CDR2 (germline): MNHEY, SMNVEV (reference sequence). The ends were cut back, 8 bases at V and 3 bases at J, with 13 bases in the middle. CDR3 coding DNA: TGTGCCAGCTCCCCGGGGTGGGCTAATGAAAAACTGTTTTTT. It yields the protein CASSPGWANEKLFF.

The rearrangement joins TRBV12-3 or TRBV12-4 to TRBJ2-5; unclear D gene. V was pared by 1 base and J by 5 bases, with 5 bases between. The length of the CDR3 is 12 residues. In DNA form, the CDR3 reads TGTGCCAGCAGTTTAGTGGGGGAGACCCAGTACTTC. Translating it yields CASSLVGETQYF.

This clonotype was detected many times. The rearrangement joins TRBV6-2 or TRBV6-3 to TRBJ1-5; TRBD1 matches 8 bases. The CDR3 is made up of 17 amino acids. The J segment lost 9 bases and the V segment lost 2 bases, leaving 15 bases of the junction unmatched. Germline-derived CDR1 and CDR2 are MNHEY and SVGEGT. The DNA of the CDR3 is TGTGCCAGCAGTTACACCCACCTCAGGGGGCAAGGGGGGCCCCAGCATTTT. This codes for CASSYTHLRGQGGPQHF.

At least ten counts were recorded for this clonotype. The chain joins TRBV4-2 to TRBJ1-5; TRBD1 matches 11 bases. Germline values: CDR1 LGHNA, CDR2 YNFKEQ. With 2 bases clipped from V and 2 bases from J, the junction kept 2 bases outside the gene matches. This CDR3 has 16 residues. The CDR3, as DNA: TGTGCCAGCAGCCAATCGGGACAGGGGGGCAATCAGCCCCAGCATTTT. Its translation: CASSQSGQGGNQPQHF.

The sample holds a few counts of this clonotype. The J gene is TRBJ2-1, the V gene TRBV29-1; D possibly corresponds to TRBD2 (6 bases). Trimming took 1 base from V and 7 from J, leaving 11 bases between them. From germline, CDR1 is SQVTM and CDR2 ANQGSEA. The CDR3 length is 13 residues. The CDR3 loop reads CSVEVGGLNEQFF. The CDR3 nucleotides are TGCAGCGTTGAAGTCGGGGGTTTGAATGAGCAGTTCTTC.